This T cell receptor beta chain was observed in a study of T cell responses to AZD1222 COVID-19 vaccine. Broader study findings: Seropositivity was recorded at baseline in only a handful of AZD1222 recipients. Across spike, vaccine-associated CD4 TCRs were found, dominant at 160-218 and 743-854.

Remarks on this clone: Its antigen remains unknown.

Libraries were prepared by immunoSEQ multiplex PCR; TCRdb keeps only in-frame clonotypes and omits some of them. The data contain 150,000 to 250,000 clones, around 93% of them singletons. V dropped 3 bases and J dropped 3 bases, with 13 bases sitting between them. The CDR3 is 15 amino acids. CDR1 SGDLS and CDR2 YYNGEE come from the germline V gene. The chain combines TRBV9 with TRBJ1-3; D perhaps matches TRBD1 (6 bases). This receptor was obtained from an adult who received the AZD1222 COVID-19 vaccine. This specimen consisted of peripheral blood, obtained 28 days after the second AZD1222 dose. CDR3: CASSGLTGFGNTIYF. CDR3 nucleotides: TGTGCCAGCAGCGGACTTACAGGGTTTGGAAACACCATATATTTT.